Below, one T cell receptor (beta chain) is given with its context. TCRdb keeps only in-frame clones here, not all; method: immunoSEQ multiplex PCR. The sample carries about 320,000 clones, 90% to 95% recorded once. The data originate from a study of blood T cell repertoires in COVID-19. Study context: Sources were T cells, B-cell-depleted T cells, or PBMCs; the material itself was cDNA or gDNA.

In the 2 weeks before study entry, exposed participants met a COVID-19 case, which was PCR-confirmed or clinician-diagnosed. The germline gives CDR1 SGHVS, CDR2 FQNEAQ. The length of the CDR3 is 14 residues. After removal of 5 bases from V and 4 bases from J, the junction contained 7 bases not matched to a gene. The rearrangement uses TRBV7-8 and TRBJ2-7; 8 nucleotides align to TRBD1. The sequenced material came from PBMCs or T cells enriched from blood (not recorded which). The source is a woman in her twenties or thirties who had been exposed to COVID-19. CDR3 sequence reads: CASSRDRTPYEQYF. CDR3 sequence (DNA): TGTGCCAGCAGCAGGGACAGGACCCCATACGAGCAGTACTTC.